Below are 18 T cell receptor beta chains sequenced from a single sample in a study of cytomegalovirus exposure and HLA in healthy donors. PCR used 60 Vbeta primers and 13 Jbeta primers. Only in-frame clones appear in the TCRdb table, and some are missing; sequencing was by immunoSEQ multiplex PCR. The repertoire holds approximately 85,000 clones, with 70% to 80% as singletons. Sequences were obtained from PBMCs. The receptors here all came from a woman in her 50s in good health and CMV-seropositive.

The chain employs TRBV5-6 and TRBJ1-6; D is perhaps TRBD1 (6 bases). The CDR3 spans 16 residues. V was shortened by 6 bases and J by 7 bases, with 20 bases between the two germline ends. From germline, CDR1 is SGHDT and CDR2 YYEEEE. The CDR3 here is CASIRRGAASNSPLHF. CDR3 nucleotides: TGTGCCAGCATCCGCCGGGGGGCGGCTTCGAATTCACCCCTCCACTTT.

This sequence joins TRBV6-1 and TRBJ2-7; D gene unclear. The length of the CDR3 is 14 residues. V was trimmed by 5 bases and J by 2 bases, leaving 13 bases between them. Germline-derived CDR1 and CDR2 are MNHNS and SASEGT. The CDR3 sequence is CASSISGYTYEQYF. As DNA, the CDR3 is TGTGCCAGCAGTATTTCAGGTTACACCTACGAGCAGTACTTC.

J is TRBJ2-1 and V is TRBV19, with D tentatively TRBD2 (6 bases). The germline V and J ends were trimmed by 7 bases and 6 bases, with 22 bases remaining between them. The germline V gene encodes CDR1 LNHDA and CDR2 SQIVND (reference sequence). This CDR3 has 16 residues. As DNA, the CDR3 is TGTGCCAGTATGCCCGGGGGTACTAGAAATGCCAATGAGCAGTTCTTC. This translates into CASMPGGTRNANEQFF.

The V call is TRBV10-3, the J call TRBJ1-1, with TRBD1 matching over 7 bases. The CDR3 covers 14 residues. With 4 bases clipped from V and 4 bases from J, the junction kept 6 bases outside the gene matches. Germline V CDR1 and CDR2: ENHRY, SYGVKD. The CDR3 region has the DNA TGTGCCATCAGTGTTACAGGGGTCGGCACTGAAGCTTTCTTT. As protein: CAISVTGVGTEAFF.

This rearrangement joins TRBV7-8 to TRBJ2-7; the D gene is possibly TRBD2 (5 bases). The germline V gene encodes CDR1 SGHVS and CDR2 FQNEAQ. The CDR3 extends over 14 amino acids. The V end lost 3 bases, the J end lost 0 bases, and 9 bases lay between the germline ends. CDR3 region: CASSFEGGSYEQYF. CDR3 nucleotides: TGTGCCAGCAGCTTTGAGGGCGGCTCCTACGAGCAGTACTTC.

This sequence joins TRBV4-2 and TRBJ1-1; D not certain. From germline, CDR1 is LGHNA and CDR2 YNFKEQ. CDR3 length: 14 residues. Trimming took off 2 bases at V and 0 bases at J, with 7 bases between the two ends. CDR3 DNA sequence: TGTGCCAGCAGCCAAAGCATCATGAACACTGAAGCTTTCTTT. The encoded protein is CASSQSIMNTEAFF.

This clone was counted between two and nine times. Written as DNA, the CDR3 is TGTGCCATCGGGGGGGGTTCGGAAAAACTGTTTTTT. Amino acids: CAIGGGSEKLFF. The J gene is TRBJ1-4, the V gene TRBV10-3; D might be TRBD1 (5 bases). The CDR3 has 12 amino acids. Trimming removed 8 bases at V and 8 bases at J, with 12 bases between. In germline, CDR1 is ENHRY, CDR2 SYGVKD.

The V gene is TRBV27, the J gene TRBJ1-2; 9 bases align to TRBD1. V trimming: 5 bases; J trimming: 4 bases; junction bases outside the gene matches: 11. This CDR3 contains 16 residues. Germline V gives CDR1 MNHEY, CDR2 SMNVEV (reference sequence). The CDR3 DNA reads TGTGCCAGCAGTCGCACGACAGGGGGAGCCCGCTATGGCTACACCTTC. Its translation: CASSRTTGGARYGYTF.

This rearrangement joins TRBV11-3 to TRBJ2-2; D might be TRBD2 (7 bases). Per germline, CDR1 SGHNT and CDR2 YENEEA. V lost 3 bases and J lost 3, with 11 bases in between. The CDR3 consists of 15 residues. CDR3 sequence reads: CASSFGGPHTGELFF. The CDR3 DNA is TGTGCCAGCAGCTTCGGGGGGCCCCACACCGGGGAGCTGTTTTTT.

This clone occurred a few times. This chain links TRBV9 with TRBJ2-5; possibly TRBD2 for D (6 bases). Trimming took off 0 bases at V and 5 bases at J, with 17 bases between the two ends. The germline gives CDR1 SGDLS, CDR2 YYNGEE. The CDR3 spans 16 residues. The CDR3 sequence: CASSVAETRRGETQYF. The CDR3 coding sequence is TGTGCCAGCAGCGTAGCTGAGACTAGGCGCGGGGAGACCCAGTACTTC. Full variable domain (outside the CDR3, taken from reference TRBV9 and TRBJ2-5): DSGVTQTPKHLITATGQRVTLRCSPRSGDLSVYWYQQSLDQGLQFLIQYYNGEERAKGNILERFSAQQFPDLHSELNLSSLELGDSALYFCASSVAETRRGETQYFGPGTRLLVL.

This chain joins TRBV11-1 and TRBJ2-5; a weak D match, TRBD2 (5 bases). Trimming cost V 5 bases and J 1 base, with 14 bases left between them. There are 15 residues in the CDR3. The germline V gene encodes CDR1 SGHAT and CDR2 FQDESV (reference sequence). The CDR3 DNA is TGTGCCAGCAGCCCAAGGATGCGGGCCCAAGAGACCCAGTACTTC. Its protein is CASSPRMRAQETQYF.

CDR3 DNA sequence: TGTGCCAGCAGCCAAAGACGGGATGGGGCTGAAGCTTTCTTT. Translating it yields CASSQRRDGAEAFF. J is TRBJ1-1 and V is TRBV14, with D unclear. Per the germline V gene, CDR1 is SGHDN and CDR2 is FVKESK. CDR3 length equals 14 residues. Trimming pared 2 bases from V and 6 bases from J, leaving 13 bases between.

This clone occurred a few times. The rearrangement links TRBV30 to TRBJ2-3; no definite D call. Germline V lookup: CDR1 GTSNPN, CDR2 SVGIG (reference sequence). CDR3 length: 12 amino acids. V was cut by 2 bases and J by 6 bases, with 9 bases left in between. The CDR3 loop reads CAWSLPGDTQYF. CDR3 nucleotides: TGTGCCTGGAGTCTCCCCGGGGATACGCAGTATTTT. The full variable domain, in which reference TRBV30 and TRBJ2-3 provide the parts outside the CDR3, is SQTIHQWPATLVQPVGSPLSLECTVEGTSNPNLYWYRQAAGRGLQLLFYSVGIGQISSEVPQNLSASRPQDRQFILSSKKLLLSDSGFYLCAWSLPGDTQYFGPGTRLTVL.

The chain recombines TRBV29-1 with TRBJ1-2, with D uncertain. The germline gives CDR1 SQVTM, CDR2 ANQGSEA. The CDR3 is 12 amino acids. Trimming took 4 bases from V and 2 from J, leaving 8 bases between them. CDR3 protein: CSVVVGNYGYTF. The CDR3 DNA follows: TGCAGCGTTGTAGTCGGGAACTATGGCTACACCTTC.

V gene TRBV7-9 combines with J gene TRBJ1-1, with a tentative D call TRBD1 (6 bases). Per the germline V gene, CDR1 is SEHNR and CDR2 is FQNEAQ (reference sequence). This CDR3 spans 14 amino acids. Trimming removed 3 bases at V and 2 bases at J, with 10 bases between. The CDR3 DNA follows: TGTGCCAGCAGCTTGGACAGCATTAACACTGAAGCTTTCTTT. This sequence encodes CASSLDSINTEAFF.

This chain joins TRBV6-1 and TRBJ1-5; 7 nucleotides line up with TRBD1. The CDR3 has 15 residues. In germline, CDR1 is MNHNS, CDR2 SASEGT. Unmatched junction bases numbered 9, after V lost 6 bases and J lost 4 bases. Here the CDR3 reads CASRLEGQQNQPQHF. The DNA for the CDR3 is TGTGCCAGCAGGTTAGAGGGACAGCAGAATCAGCCCCAGCATTTT.

The chain recombines TRBV5-1 with TRBJ1-2; D gene ambiguous. The CDR3 spans 15 residues. From germline, CDR1 is SGHRS and CDR2 YFSETQ. The V end was cut by 2 bases, the J end by 3 bases, with 14 bases between. The CDR3 reads CASSLGGMRDYGYTF. CDR3 coding DNA: TGCGCCAGCAGCTTAGGAGGGATGAGGGACTATGGCTACACCTTC.

V gene TRBV5-1 combines with J gene TRBJ2-5; possible D gene TRBD1, 5 bases. Trimming took 3 bases from V and 3 from J, leaving 12 bases between them. The CDR3 totals 14 residues. Germline assignment: CDR1 SGHRS and CDR2 YFSETQ. The CDR3 DNA follows: TGCGCCAGCAGCTATGACAGAATAGAAGAGACCCAGTACTTC. Amino acid sequence: CASSYDRIEETQYF.